This TCR beta chain was captured in a study of Graves' ophthalmopathy and Graves' hyperthyroidism. TCR beta CDR3 amplification used RNA transcripts. RT-PCR with HTBI primers came first, then second-round multiplex PCR. One entry per CDR3 protein results from TCRdb running MiXCR on the multiplex PCR reads. The table shows about 410,000 distinct CDR3 sequences, with about a sixth occurring only once. V dropped 1 base and J dropped 3 bases, with 13 bases sitting between them. CDR1 DFQATT and CDR2 SNEGSKA come from the germline V gene (reference sequence). This CDR3 has 15 amino acids. The chain has TRBV20-1 and TRBJ2-4; no clear D gene. Sequences were obtained from peripheral blood. The TCR sequence derives from a woman under 30 with Graves' ophthalmopathy. This CDR3 reads CSARVTNYGKNIQYF. CDR3 DNA sequence: TGCAGTGCTAGAGTCACCAATTATGGCAAAAACATTCAGTACTTC.